Presented here are 20 T cell receptor beta chains from one specimen sequenced in a study of blood T cell repertoires in COVID-19. Here immunoSEQ multiplex PCR was the method, and the copy in TCRdb shows in-frame clones only, minus some. The table records some 99,000 clones, roughly 84% of them present only once. The material sequenced was peripheral blood. These receptors were collected from a woman aged 80 or over with active or convalescent COVID-19.

This clone was counted once. CDR3 coding DNA: TGTGCCAGCAGACTCGACAGTAACTATGGCTACACCTTC. This gives the protein CASRLDSNYGYTF. The V gene is TRBV6-5, the J gene TRBJ1-2; weak D call: TRBD1 (5 bases). The V gene lost 6 bases and the J gene lost 1 base, with 9 bases spanning the gap. CDR3 length equals 13 residues. CDR1 is MNHEY, CDR2 SVGAGI, per germline.

This rearrangement joins TRBV9 to TRBJ1-1, with D uncertain. CDR1 and CDR2 (germline): SGDLS, YYNGEE. Trimming took off 4 bases at V and 3 bases at J, with 7 bases between the two ends. This CDR3 comprises 12 residues. The CDR3 DNA follows: TGTGCCAGCAGCCGAACGGACACTGAAGCTTTCTTT. As protein: CASSRTDTEAFF. Complete variable domain (other parts from reference TRBV9 and TRBJ1-1): DSGVTQTPKHLITATGQRVTLRCSPRSGDLSVYWYQQSLDQGLQFLIQYYNGEERAKGNILERFSAQQFPDLHSELNLSSLELGDSALYFCASSRTDTEAFFGQGTRLTVV.

V gene TRBV2 combines with J gene TRBJ2-3, with D perhaps matching TRBD2 (6 bases). The germline V gene encodes CDR1 SNHLY and CDR2 FYNNEI. Trimming stripped 6 bases from V and 3 bases from J, with 16 bases between. This CDR3 region has 15 residues. The CDR3 DNA reads as TGTGCCAGCAGGGAGGGACGGTCGGAGACAGATACGCAGTATTTT. Residues: CASREGRSETDTQYF. Based on the CDR3 plus reference TRBV2 and TRBJ2-3, the full variable domain is EPEVTQTPSHQVTQMGQEVILRCVPISNHLYFYWYRQILGQKVEFLVSFYNNEISEKSEIFDDQFSVERPDGSNFTLKIRSTKLEDSAMYFCASREGRSETDTQYFGPGTRLTVL.

This clone was counted once. The genes are TRBV9 and TRBJ2-7, with TRBD1 identical over 10 bases. This CDR3 contains 14 residues. The germline gives CDR1 SGDLS, CDR2 YYNGEE. V lost 4 bases and J lost 6; bases outside the gene matches: 7. DNA for the CDR3: TGTGCCAGCAGCTCTCCGGGACAGGGGAGCGAGCAGTACTTC. Its protein product is CASSSPGQGSEQYF.

The chain carries TRBV28 and TRBJ2-3; 9 bases line up with TRBD1. The CDR3 contains 14 residues. The J segment lost 2 bases and the V segment lost 6 bases, leaving 3 bases of the junction unmatched. In germline, CDR1 is MDHEN, CDR2 SYDVKM. CDR3: CASRWTGDTDTQYF. Written as DNA, the CDR3 is TGTGCCAGCAGGTGGACAGGGGACACAGATACGCAGTATTTT.

V is TRBV20-1 and J is TRBJ2-2; TRBD2 is a possible D gene (7 bases). The CDR3 covers 13 residues. The germline V and J ends were trimmed by 3 bases and 6 bases, with 11 bases remaining between them. Germline CDR1 and CDR2: DFQATT and SNEGSKA (reference sequence). CDR3 loop: CSASVGGAGELFF. The CDR3 bases are TGCAGTGCTAGTGTAGGGGGGGCCGGGGAGCTGTTTTTT.

The chain employs TRBV5-1 and TRBJ2-3; no firm D call. Deletions cut 4 bases from V and 2 bases from J, with 11 bases between. The CDR3 contains 14 residues. Germline V gene sequence: CDR1 SGHRS, CDR2 YFSETQ. Here the CDR3 reads CASSTDSNTDTQYF. The CDR3, as DNA: TGCGCCAGCAGCACCGACTCGAACACAGATACGCAGTATTTT.

The CDR3 here is CASSPTGTSGRFEQFF. As DNA, the CDR3 is TGTGCCAGCAGCCCAACCGGGACTAGCGGGAGATTTGAGCAGTTCTTC. The chain uses TRBV7-3 and TRBJ2-1, with 14 bases aligning to TRBD2. V lost 5 bases to trimming and J lost 9 bases; unmatched junction nucleotides: 9. The germline gives CDR1 SGHTA, CDR2 FQGTGA. The CDR3 is 16 amino acids.

The chain employs TRBV19 and TRBJ1-2; 8 nucleotides align to TRBD1. Germline CDR1 is LNHDA and CDR2 is SQIVND (reference sequence). The CDR3 totals 15 residues. V was clipped by 2 bases and J by 5 bases; unmatched bases: 7. CDR3 amino acids: CASSITETGAYGYTF. The CDR3 DNA reads as TGTGCCAGTAGTATAACAGAGACAGGGGCGTATGGCTACACCTTC.

This clone was seen once. This chain uses TRBV9 with TRBJ1-3, with D perhaps TRBD1 (6 bases). The germline V gene has CDR1 SGDLS and CDR2 YYNGEE. Trimming removed 3 bases from V and 2 bases from J, with 18 bases in between. The CDR3 sequence is 17 residues long. CDR3 in DNA: TGTGCCAGCAGCGCAGTTAGACCAGGGGTCCCTGGAAACACCATATATTTT. It is translated as CASSAVRPGVPGNTIYF.

This chain uses TRBV28 with TRBJ1-2; maybe TRBD1 (5 bases). This CDR3 comprises 14 residues. Trimming removed 3 bases from V and 3 bases from J, with 11 bases in between. Germline loops: CDR1 MDHEN, CDR2 SYDVKM. The CDR3 region has the DNA TGTGCCAGCAGTTTTTGGCAGGGTGACTATGGCTACACCTTC. Translating gives CASSFWQGDYGYTF.

The chain recombines TRBV29-1 with TRBJ2-7; 10 bases agree with TRBD2. Germline V gives CDR1 SQVTM, CDR2 ANQGSEA. The CDR3 totals 15 residues. Losses at the gene ends were 4 bases for V and 3 bases for J; bases not matched to a gene: 9. CDR3 protein: CSVVKLAGRVYEQYF. The CDR3 DNA reads TGCAGCGTTGTCAAACTAGCGGGAAGGGTCTACGAGCAGTACTTC.

The chain carries TRBV3-1 (or the pseudogene TRBV3-2) and TRBJ2-3, with D hard to call. Trimming took off 1 base at V and 1 base at J, with 9 bases between the two ends. CDR3 length: 15 amino acids. CDR1 is LGHDT, CDR2 YNNKEL, per germline (reference sequence). The DNA for the CDR3 is TGTGCCAGCAGCCAAGTCCCTACCCGCACAGATACGCAGTATTTT. Amino acid sequence: CASSQVPTRTDTQYF.

J is TRBJ2-7 and V is TRBV21-1; the D call of TRBD1 is as the table states it, not checked on the DNA. TRBV21-1 is tagged as a pseudogene. This CDR3 is built from 15 residues. The CDR3 reads CASSKGQLLRFEQYF. CDR3 coding DNA: TGTGCCAGCAGCAAAGGACAGTTGTTACGGTTCGAGCAGTACTTC.

Concerning this clone itself: At one end the junction does not follow the germline gene, possibly because of a read error. The chain combines TRBV7-7 with TRBJ2-7; D is possibly TRBD1 (5 bases). The CDR3 runs to 15 residues. Germline CDR1 SSHAT, CDR2 FNYEAQ (reference sequence). CDR3 coding DNA: TGTGCTAGCAGCCCGGACACCGGACGTTCCTACGAGCAGTACTTC. Amino acids: CASSPDTGRSYEQYF.

This chain joins TRBV4-1 and TRBJ2-7; 12 nucleotides match TRBD2. Germline V gives CDR1 MGHRA, CDR2 YSYEKL. Trimming cost V 4 bases and J 1 base; bases outside gene matches: 11. The CDR3 extends over 18 amino acids. DNA of the CDR3: TGCGCCAGCAGCCGAAGTAGGGCTAGCGGGAGGGAATCCTACGAGCAGTACTTC. Encoded protein: CASSRSRASGRESYEQYF.

This chain uses TRBV2 with TRBJ1-5; a possible D gene is TRBD1 (6 bases). Germline lookup yields CDR1 SNHLY and CDR2 FYNNEI. This CDR3 spans 15 amino acids. Trimming removed 7 bases at V and 5 bases at J, with 18 bases between. The CDR3 protein is CASTRDIGEYQPQHF. The CDR3 bases are TGTGCCAGCACCCGGGACATAGGGGAGTATCAGCCCCAGCATTTT.

The rearrangement joins TRBV19 to TRBJ2-1; 8 bases map to TRBD2. Germline CDR1 is LNHDA and CDR2 is SQIVND (reference sequence). This CDR3 has 19 amino acids. J lost 0 bases, V lost 7 bases, and 17 bases had no gene match. CDR3 sequence (DNA): TGTGCCAGTACTACATCGGGGACTAGAGTATTCAGCTCCTACAATGAGCAGTTCTTC. It codes for CASTTSGTRVFSSYNEQFF.

This clone has a count of ten or more. V usage is TRBV5-4 and J usage is TRBJ1-1; the match to TRBD1 covers 8 bases. J gave up 0 bases and V 1 base, and 14 bases lay outside the gene matches. The CDR3 is 19 residues long. Looked up from germline, CDR1 is SGHNT and CDR2 is YYREEE (reference sequence). Here the CDR3 reads CASSLTPPRPGGMNTEAFF. CDR3 coding DNA: TGTGCCAGCAGCTTGACCCCACCCAGGCCAGGGGGCATGAACACTGAAGCTTTCTTT.

The chain links TRBV6-5 to TRBJ1-1, with a tentative D call TRBD1 (5 bases). Per germline, CDR1 MNHEY and CDR2 SVGAGI. The CDR3 runs to 12 residues. The ends were cut back, 8 bases at V and 6 bases at J, with 13 bases in the middle. DNA of the CDR3: TGTGCCAGCGCGGGGACGGGGGCTGAAGCTTTCTTT. Its translation is CASAGTGAEAFF.